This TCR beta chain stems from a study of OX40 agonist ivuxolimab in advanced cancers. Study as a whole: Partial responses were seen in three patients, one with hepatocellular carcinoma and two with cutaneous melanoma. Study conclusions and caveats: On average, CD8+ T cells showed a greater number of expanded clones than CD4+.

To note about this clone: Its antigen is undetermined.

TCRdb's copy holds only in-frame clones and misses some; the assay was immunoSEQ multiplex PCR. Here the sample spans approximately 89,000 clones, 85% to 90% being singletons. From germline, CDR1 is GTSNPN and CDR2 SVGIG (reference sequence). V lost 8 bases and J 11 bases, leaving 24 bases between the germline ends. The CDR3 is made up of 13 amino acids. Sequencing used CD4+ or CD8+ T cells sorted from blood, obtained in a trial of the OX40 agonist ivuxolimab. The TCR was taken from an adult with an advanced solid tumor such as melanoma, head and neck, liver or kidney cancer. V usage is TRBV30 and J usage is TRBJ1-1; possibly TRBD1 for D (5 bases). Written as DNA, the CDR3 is TGTGCCCTACAGGAGAAAGGCGGCCTTAGGGCTTTCTTT. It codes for CALQEKGGLRAFF.